These 28 T cell receptor beta chains share one sample of origin, sequenced in a study of shared clonotypes between healthy human individuals. Produced via immunoSEQ multiplex PCR; TCRdb's table is partial and in-frame only. The sample lists around 940,000 clones, approximately 80% occurring once. Sequencing input: memory CD4+ T cells sorted from blood. Subset in this sample: CD45RA-negative fraction. All receptors come from a man aged 18 to 35 in good health.

At least ten counts were recorded for this clone. The chain carries TRBV5-6 and TRBJ1-2; the D is unclear. Trimming took off 5 bases at V and 7 bases at J, with 18 bases between the two ends. Germline values: CDR1 SGHDT, CDR2 YYEEEE. The CDR3 is 14 residues long. The CDR3 here is CASSTGSFIFGYTF. In DNA, the CDR3 is TGTGCCAGCAGTACCGGGTCTTTTATTTTTGGCTACACCTTC.

There are a few counts of this clone. The chain combines TRBV5-1 with TRBJ1-1; D remains ambiguous. The V end lost 2 bases, the J end lost 3 bases, and 11 bases lay between the germline ends. The CDR3 totals 14 residues. Germline lookup yields CDR1 SGHRS and CDR2 YFSETQ. The CDR3 bases are TGCGCCAGCAGCTTTGATGGGAGTGACACTGAAGCTTTCTTT. It codes for CASSFDGSDTEAFF.

This clone was recorded a few times. This sequence joins TRBV30 and TRBJ1-1; no clear D gene. Germline CDR1 is GTSNPN and CDR2 is SVGIG (reference sequence). CDR3 length equals 12 residues. V lost 3 bases to trimming and J lost 1 base, with 6 bases between them. Here the CDR3 DNA reads TGTGCCTGGAGAGTGGGGAACACTGAAGCTTTCTTT. Translated, it gives CAWRVGNTEAFF. The full variable domain, with the rest looked up from reference TRBV30 and TRBJ1-1, is SQTIHQWPATLVQPVGSPLSLECTVEGTSNPNLYWYRQAAGRGLQLLFYSVGIGQISSEVPQNLSASRPQDRQFILSSKKLLLSDSGFYLCAWRVGNTEAFFGQGTRLTVV.

CDR3 DNA: TGTGCCATCAGTGCGACAGGGAGTATCTATGGCTACACCTTC. This gives the protein CAISATGSIYGYTF. The chain joins TRBV10-3 to TRBJ1-2; TRBD1 matches 7 bases. Germline trimming cut 4 bases from V and 4 bases from J; bases unmatched to any gene: 6. CDR1 is ENHRY, CDR2 SYGVKD, per germline. This CDR3 comprises 14 residues.

V and J are TRBV11-2 and TRBJ2-1; D not resolved. The CDR3 loop spans 14 amino acids. Looked up from germline, CDR1 is SGHAT and CDR2 is FQNNGV. Trimming cost V 0 bases and J 10 bases, with 13 bases left between them. The CDR3 reads CASSLDRASGEQFF. The CDR3 DNA reads as TGTGCCAGCAGCTTAGACCGGGCTAGTGGAGAGCAGTTCTTC.

V gene TRBV14 combines with J gene TRBJ1-4; TRBD1 matches at 10 bases. J gave up 7 bases and V 4 bases, and 3 bases lay outside the gene matches. CDR1 is SGHDN and CDR2 is FVKESK in the germline V gene. The CDR3 sequence is 14 residues long. The CDR3 sequence is CASSRQGASEKLFF. The CDR3 bases are TGTGCCAGCAGCCGACAGGGGGCGAGTGAAAAACTGTTTTTT.

In this sample, this clone turned up a few times. V gene TRBV7-9 combines with J gene TRBJ2-1, with D tentatively TRBD2 (6 bases). The germline V gene encodes CDR1 SEHNR and CDR2 FQNEAQ (reference sequence). Trimming removed 0 bases at V and 4 bases at J, with 16 bases between. The CDR3 totals 17 residues. Here the CDR3 DNA reads TGTGCCAGCAGCTTAGCTCCTGGGCGGGGCCCTTACAATGAGCAGTTCTTC. As protein: CASSLAPGRGPYNEQFF. Supplemented by reference TRBV7-9 and TRBJ2-1, the full variable domain reads DTGVSQNPRHKITKRGQNVTFRCDPISEHNRLYWYRQTLGQGPEFLTYFQNEAQLEKSRLLSDRFSAERPKGSFSTLEIQRTEQGDSAMYLCASSLAPGRGPYNEQFFGPGTRLTVL.

CDR3 nucleotides: TGTGCCAGCAGTAATCAGGGGTATGGCTACACCTTC. Its translation is CASSNQGYGYTF. J is TRBJ1-2 and V is TRBV6-5; possibly TRBD1 for D (6 bases). Germline CDR1 reads MNHEY; CDR2 reads SVGAGI. This CDR3 region has 12 residues. Between the trimmed V and J ends, which lost 5 bases and 5 bases, there was a span of 9 bases.

The chain employs TRBV5-6 and TRBJ1-4; D is possibly TRBD1 (6 bases). Germline V lookup: CDR1 SGHDT, CDR2 YYEEEE. The CDR3 loop spans 15 amino acids. V lost 0 bases, J lost 8 bases, and 14 bases lay in between. The CDR3: CASSLVGGGKEKLFF. In nucleotides, the CDR3 is TGTGCCAGCAGCTTGGTTGGGGGCGGTAAGGAAAAACTGTTTTTT.

The chain links TRBV30 to TRBJ1-4; 7 nucleotides match TRBD1. The CDR3 is 15 amino acids. Trimming took 0 bases from V and 3 from J; bases not matched to a gene: 4. The V gene's germline CDR1 is GTSNPN and CDR2 SVGIG (reference sequence). The CDR3 region has the DNA TGTGCCTGGAGTGTACAGGGGAATCCTAATGAAAAACTGTTTTTT. This translates into CAWSVQGNPNEKLFF.

V and J are TRBV2 and TRBJ2-3; 9 nucleotides line up with TRBD2. V trimming: 9 bases; J trimming: 4 bases; junction bases outside the gene matches: 2. Germline V lookup: CDR1 SNHLY, CDR2 FYNNEI. CDR3 length: 12 amino acids. The CDR3 protein is CASKREADTQYF. CDR3 nucleotide sequence: TGTGCCAGTAAGCGGGAGGCAGATACGCAGTATTTT.

The rearrangement uses TRBV11-2 and TRBJ1-4; 8 bases map to TRBD1. The CDR3 has 19 residues. The V and J ends lost 5 bases and 0 bases, in that order; junction bases with no gene match: 14. Germline V CDR1 and CDR2: SGHAT, FQNNGV. DNA for the CDR3: TGTGCCAGCAGCCCTCGCCTAACAGGGGGGATTGCAACTAATGAAAAACTGTTTTTT. Translated: CASSPRLTGGIATNEKLFF.

This clone appeared a single time. The rearrangement uses TRBV7-3 and TRBJ2-2, with 10 bases lining up with TRBD1. Germline assignment: CDR1 SGHTA and CDR2 FQGTGA. Trimming at V came to 9 bases and at J to 2 bases, leaving 3 bases not matched to a gene. This CDR3 has 14 residues. CDR3 loop: CASKTGGNTGELFF. In nucleotides, the CDR3 is TGTGCCAGTAAGACAGGGGGCAACACCGGGGAGCTGTTTTTT.

V is TRBV28 and J is TRBJ1-6, with 9 positions matching TRBD1. Germline CDR1 and CDR2: MDHEN and SYDVKM. This CDR3 has 15 residues. V trimming: 3 bases; J trimming: 7 bases; junction bases outside the gene matches: 4. Written as DNA, the CDR3 is TGTGCCAGCAGTTTGCCGGACAGGGGAAATTCACCCCTCCACTTT. Amino acids: CASSLPDRGNSPLHF.

This clone appeared a single time. The CDR3 sequence is CASSPRTHDNEQFF. The CDR3 region has the DNA TGTGCCAGCAGTCCACGGACGCACGACAATGAGCAGTTCTTC. V and J are TRBV25-1 and TRBJ2-1; D unclear. CDR1 and CDR2 from the germline V gene are MGHDK and SYGVNS. The length of the CDR3 is 14 residues. Between the trimmed V and J ends, which lost 5 bases and 5 bases, there was a span of 13 bases.

This chain links TRBV7-2 with TRBJ2-5, with TRBD1 as a possible D gene (5 bases). The V and J ends lost 3 bases and 1 base respectively, with 12 bases between them. From germline, CDR1 is SGHTA and CDR2 FQGNSA. There are 15 residues in the CDR3. CDR3 residues: CASSLSVGPQETQYF. The DNA of the CDR3 is TGTGCCAGCAGCTTGTCTGTGGGGCCCCAAGAGACCCAGTACTTC.

The gene calls are TRBV7-2 and TRBJ1-2, with D tentatively TRBD1 (5 bases). V lost 1 base to trimming and J lost 7 bases, with 10 bases between them. The CDR3 spans 13 residues. Germline CDR1 reads SGHTA; CDR2 reads FQGNSA. The CDR3: CASSLDGRGGYTF. In DNA, the CDR3 is TGTGCCAGCAGCTTAGACGGAAGGGGTGGCTACACCTTC.

The CDR3 DNA sequence: TGTGCCAGCAGCCGGGACAGGGGAAGGAGCTATGGCTACACCTTC. Residues: CASSRDRGRSYGYTF. The chain couples TRBV5-6 to TRBJ1-2; 10 nucleotides line up with TRBD1. With V trimmed by 4 bases and J by 4 bases, 7 bases remained unmatched. Germline V lookup: CDR1 SGHDT, CDR2 YYEEEE. The CDR3 is made up of 15 amino acids.

At least ten counts were recorded for this clone. This same CDR3 is encoded by further DNA sequences in the sample. V usage is TRBV19 and J usage is TRBJ2-3, with 8 bases lining up with TRBD1. Germline assignment: CDR1 LNHDA and CDR2 SQIVND (reference sequence). The V and J ends lost 6 bases and 3 bases, in that order; junction bases with no gene match: 5. The CDR3 extends over 14 amino acids. This CDR3 is CASRTGVSTDTQYF. CDR3 nucleotides: TGTGCCAGTAGGACAGGGGTTTCGACAGATACGCAGTATTTT.

This clone was observed a handful of times. This chain uses TRBV7-9 with TRBJ1-1; D gene unclear. Trimming removed 2 bases at V and 0 bases at J, with 7 bases between. CDR3 size: 14 residues. CDR1 SEHNR and CDR2 FQNEAQ come from the germline V gene (reference sequence). Here the CDR3 DNA reads TGTGCCAGCAGCTTAACCGGGGTGAACACTGAAGCTTTCTTT. Its protein is CASSLTGVNTEAFF.

This clone was detected only once. V usage is TRBV6-5 and J usage is TRBJ2-3; TRBD2 might be the D (6 bases). Germline V gene lookup returns CDR1 MNHEY and CDR2 SVGAGI. This CDR3 is built from 15 residues. Deletions cut 7 bases from V and 2 bases from J, with 16 bases between. CDR3 sequence: CASKAGNGATDTQYF. The CDR3, as DNA: TGTGCCAGCAAGGCGGGGAATGGGGCCACAGATACGCAGTATTTT.

The chain employs TRBV11-3 and TRBJ2-1, with D possibly called TRBD1 or TRBD2 (5 bases each). CDR1 and CDR2 (germline): SGHNT, YENEEA. CDR3 length: 12 amino acids. The V end was cut by 6 bases, the J end by 6 bases, with 9 bases between. The CDR3: CASSQGRNEQFF. Written as DNA, the CDR3 is TGTGCCAGCAGTCAGGGACGCAATGAGCAGTTCTTC.

The chain carries TRBV5-1 and TRBJ2-1; D unresolved. Germline V lookup: CDR1 SGHRS, CDR2 YFSETQ. The CDR3 contains 15 residues. V shed 0 bases and J shed 6 bases, with 13 bases lying between them. The CDR3 here is CASSLETGIGNEQFF. CDR3 nucleotide sequence: TGCGCCAGCAGCTTGGAAACGGGTATAGGCAATGAGCAGTTCTTC. Using reference TRBV5-1 and TRBJ2-1 for the parts outside the CDR3, the full variable domain is KAGVTQTPRYLIKTRGQQVTLSCSPISGHRSVSWYQQTPGQGLQFLFEYFSETQRNKGNFPGRFSGRQFSNSRSEMNVSTLELGDSALYLCASSLETGIGNEQFFGPGTRLTVL.

This sequence joins TRBV30 and TRBJ2-5; 7 bases are a match to TRBD2. The trim removed 2 bases at V and 3 bases at J, leaving 6 bases unmatched. The CDR3 has 14 amino acids. The V gene's germline CDR1 is GTSNPN and CDR2 SVGIG (reference sequence). The CDR3 DNA follows: TGTGCCTGGAGTCCCAGCGGGGTAGAAGAGACCCAGTACTTC. Encoded protein: CAWSPSGVEETQYF.

The chain is built from TRBV18 and TRBJ2-7, with D possibly matching TRBD2 (6 bases). CDR1 and CDR2 (germline): KGHSH, LQKENI. With 2 bases removed from V and 5 bases from J, the gap between germline ends came to 16 bases. The length of the CDR3 is 15 residues. The CDR3 region has the DNA TGTGCCAGCTCACCATGGAGGGGCGCGTTCAACGAGCAGTACTTC. Encoded protein: CASSPWRGAFNEQYF.

Regarding this clone: This same CDR3 is encoded by further DNA sequences in the sample. V gene TRBV5-1 combines with J gene TRBJ1-1; TRBD1 is a possible D gene (5 bases). CDR1 SGHRS and CDR2 YFSETQ come from the germline V gene. The CDR3 contains 14 residues. Trimming took 3 bases from V and 0 from J, leaving 9 bases between them. The CDR3 here is CASSSDSLNTEAFF. CDR3 nucleotide sequence: TGCGCCAGCAGCTCTGACAGCTTGAACACTGAAGCTTTCTTT.

The chain carries TRBV2 and TRBJ1-2, with 8 bases aligning to TRBD1. The junction had 6 bases not matched to a gene; V was cut back by 2 bases and J by 4 bases. The CDR3 is 15 amino acids. The germline V gene has CDR1 SNHLY and CDR2 FYNNEI. CDR3 sequence: CASSERAGGIYGYTF. The CDR3 DNA reads as TGTGCCAGCAGTGAAAGGGCAGGGGGCATCTATGGCTACACCTTC.

V and J are TRBV9 and TRBJ2-1, with a possible D match to TRBD2 (6 bases). This CDR3 region has 14 residues. Germline-derived CDR1 and CDR2 are SGDLS and YYNGEE. Trimming removed 1 base from V and 7 bases from J, with 12 bases in between. The CDR3 region has the DNA TGTGCCAGCAGCGTACCTGGGGGGTGGAATGAGCAGTTCTTC. The encoded protein is CASSVPGGWNEQFF.